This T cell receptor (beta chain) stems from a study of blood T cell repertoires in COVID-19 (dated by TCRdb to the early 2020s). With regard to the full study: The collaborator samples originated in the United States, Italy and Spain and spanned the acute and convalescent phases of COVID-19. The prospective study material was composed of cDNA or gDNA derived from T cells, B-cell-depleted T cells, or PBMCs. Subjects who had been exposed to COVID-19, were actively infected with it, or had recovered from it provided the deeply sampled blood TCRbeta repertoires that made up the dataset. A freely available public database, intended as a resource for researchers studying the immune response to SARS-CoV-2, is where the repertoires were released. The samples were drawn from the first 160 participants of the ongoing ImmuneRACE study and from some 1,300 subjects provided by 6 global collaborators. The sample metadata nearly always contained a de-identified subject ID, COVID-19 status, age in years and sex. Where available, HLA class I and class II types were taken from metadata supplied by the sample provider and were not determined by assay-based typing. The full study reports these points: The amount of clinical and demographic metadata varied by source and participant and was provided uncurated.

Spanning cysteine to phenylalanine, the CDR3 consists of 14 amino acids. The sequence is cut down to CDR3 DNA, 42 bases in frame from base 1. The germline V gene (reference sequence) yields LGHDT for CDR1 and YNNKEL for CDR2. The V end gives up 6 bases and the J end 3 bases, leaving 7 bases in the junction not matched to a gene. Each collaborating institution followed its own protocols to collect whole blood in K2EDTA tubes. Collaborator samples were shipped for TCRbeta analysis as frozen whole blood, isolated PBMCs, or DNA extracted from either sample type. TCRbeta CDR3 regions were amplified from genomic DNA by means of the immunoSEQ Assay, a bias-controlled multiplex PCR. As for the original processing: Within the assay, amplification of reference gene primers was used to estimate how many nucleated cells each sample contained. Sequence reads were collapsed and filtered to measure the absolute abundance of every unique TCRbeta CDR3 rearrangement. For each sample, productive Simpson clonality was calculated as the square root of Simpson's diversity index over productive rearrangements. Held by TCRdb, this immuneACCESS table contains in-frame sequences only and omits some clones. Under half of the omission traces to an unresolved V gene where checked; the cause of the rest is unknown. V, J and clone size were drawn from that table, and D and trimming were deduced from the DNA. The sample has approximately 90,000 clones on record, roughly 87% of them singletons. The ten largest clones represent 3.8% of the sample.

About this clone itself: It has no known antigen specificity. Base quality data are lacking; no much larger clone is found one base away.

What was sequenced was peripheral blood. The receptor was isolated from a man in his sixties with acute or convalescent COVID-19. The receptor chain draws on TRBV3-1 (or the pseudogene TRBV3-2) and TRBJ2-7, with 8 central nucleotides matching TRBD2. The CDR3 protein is CASRREGRDYEQYF. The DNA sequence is TGTGCCAGCAGACGGGAGGGCCGAGACTACGAGCAGTACTTC.